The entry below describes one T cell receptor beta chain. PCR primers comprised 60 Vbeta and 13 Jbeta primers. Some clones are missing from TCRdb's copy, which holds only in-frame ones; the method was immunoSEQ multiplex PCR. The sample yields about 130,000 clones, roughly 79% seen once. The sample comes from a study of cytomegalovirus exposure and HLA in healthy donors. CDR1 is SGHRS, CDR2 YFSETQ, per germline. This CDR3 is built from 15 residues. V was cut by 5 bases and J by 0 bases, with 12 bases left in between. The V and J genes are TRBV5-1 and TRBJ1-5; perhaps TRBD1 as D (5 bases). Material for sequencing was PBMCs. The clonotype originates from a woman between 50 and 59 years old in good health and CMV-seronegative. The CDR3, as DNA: TGCGCCAGCAGGCCCTCGGGGGTTAGCAATCAGCCCCAGCATTTT. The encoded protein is CASRPSGVSNQPQHF.